Shown below are 24 T cell receptor beta chains from a single sample sequenced in a study of T cell repertoires in cytomegalovirus infection. TCRdb independently ran MiXCR on the reads; one entry per CDR3 protein. The profile covers roughly 280,000 distinct CDR3 sequences, with roughly an eighth appearing a single time and around 9% taken by the ten largest. Input material: PBMCs. These receptors came from a human donor in good health (CMV status not recorded). Some clones in this sample may be carry-over from other donors' samples.

Only one count was recorded for this clonotype. The rearrangement uses TRBV28 and TRBJ1-4; D not certain. Germline CDR1 MDHEN, CDR2 SYDVKM. The CDR3 totals 14 residues. Trimming removed 10 bases from V and 0 bases from J, with 12 bases in between. CDR3 amino acids: CANTRAATNEKLFF. As DNA, the CDR3 is TGTGCCAACACCCGGGCCGCAACTAATGAAAAACTGTTTTTT.

The chain uses TRBV19 and TRBJ2-3; D is possibly TRBD2 (7 bases). The CDR3 covers 17 residues. Between the trimmed V and J ends, which lost 3 bases and 4 bases, there was a span of 20 bases. Per the germline V gene, CDR1 is LNHDA and CDR2 is SQIVND (reference sequence). The chain's CDR3 is CASSIPPEAGHADTQYF. CDR3 nucleotide sequence: TGTGCCAGTAGTATCCCCCCGGAAGCGGGACATGCAGATACGCAGTATTTT.

In this sample, this clonotype turned up many times. The chain couples TRBV7-9 to TRBJ2-1, with 9 bases that match TRBD2. Germline V lookup: CDR1 SEHNR, CDR2 FQNEAQ (reference sequence). V lost 1 base and J lost 4; bases outside the gene matches: 11. This CDR3 spans 18 amino acids. In DNA, the CDR3 is TGTGCCAGCAGCTTAGTCCGATTTAGCGGGAGTAGGTACAATGAGCAGTTCTTC. Translation: CASSLVRFSGSRYNEQFF.

This clonotype was detected ten times or more. Here the CDR3 reads CSAREGAVTETQYF. The CDR3 bases are TGCAGTGCGCGAGAGGGAGCGGTGACTGAGACCCAGTACTTC. This chain uses TRBV20-1 with TRBJ2-5; maybe TRBD2 (5 bases). Trimming shortened V by 6 bases and J by 5 bases, and 19 bases separated the two germline ends. Germline CDR1 is DFQATT and CDR2 is SNEGSKA (reference sequence). The length of the CDR3 is 14 residues.

The chain uses TRBV5-6 and TRBJ2-5; 7 positions agree with TRBD1. CDR3 length equals 13 residues. CDR1 and CDR2 from the germline V gene are SGHDT and YYEEEE. With V trimmed by 5 bases and J by 5 bases, 6 bases remained unmatched. CDR3 region: CASRWGRGETQYF. CDR3 nucleotides: TGTGCCAGCAGGTGGGGCAGGGGGGAGACCCAGTACTTC.

There are many counts of this clonotype. The rearrangement uses TRBV6-2 or TRBV6-3 and TRBJ1-5; TRBD1 is a possible D gene (5 bases). Trimming took 7 bases from V and 7 from J, leaving 17 bases between them. Germline V gene sequence: CDR1 MNHEY, CDR2 SVGEGT. The length of the CDR3 is 14 residues. In DNA, the CDR3 is TGTGCCAGCACCCCCGGGAGGGGAGGACAGCCCCAGCATTTT. The encoded protein is CASTPGRGGQPQHF.

Comment on this clonotype: Just one base apart from a much larger clone, this may be a read error. CDR3 in amino acids: CASSSTGQNTEALF. CDR3 DNA sequence: TGTGCCAGCAGTTCGACGGGACAGAACACTGAAGCTTTATTT. The V gene is TRBV6-6, the J gene TRBJ1-1; 7 bases map to TRBD1. In germline, CDR1 is MNHNY, CDR2 SVGAGI (reference sequence). The length of the CDR3 is 14 residues.

There are a few counts of this clonotype. This chain links TRBV29-1 with TRBJ2-2; possible D gene TRBD2, 7 bases. This CDR3 is 14 amino acids long. V lost 5 bases, J lost 7 bases, and 17 bases lay in between. Per germline, CDR1 SQVTM and CDR2 ANQGSEA. CDR3 sequence: CSVQGGGSNGELFF. In nucleotides, the CDR3 is TGCAGCGTTCAGGGAGGGGGTTCGAACGGGGAGCTGTTTTTT.

The sample holds many counts of this clonotype. The genes are TRBV2 and TRBJ2-5; D gene unclear. The germline CDR1 and CDR2 sequences are SNHLY and FYNNEI. V lost 7 bases and J lost 1, with 4 bases in between. This CDR3 region has 11 residues. Here the CDR3 reads CASTPQETQYF. Here the CDR3 DNA reads TGTGCCAGCACGCCCCAAGAGACCCAGTACTTC.

The sample holds many counts of this clonotype. This chain joins TRBV6-2 or TRBV6-3 and TRBJ2-1; D is possibly TRBD2 (5 bases). The ends were cut back, 6 bases at V and 7 bases at J, with 25 bases in the middle. The CDR3 contains 17 residues. Germline V lookup: CDR1 MNHEY, CDR2 SVGEGT. This CDR3 reads CASRKEVYGSYRNEQFF. The CDR3, as DNA: TGTGCCAGCAGAAAGGAGGTTTATGGGAGTTATAGGAATGAGCAGTTCTTC.

This clonotype was observed many times. This chain connects TRBV12-3 or TRBV12-4 to TRBJ1-6, with unresolved D. The CDR3 sequence is 16 residues long. With 4 bases removed from V and 1 base from J, the gap between germline ends came to 11 bases. In DNA form, the CDR3 reads TGTGCCAGCAGTTATTTCAAGGGTTCCTATAATTCACCCCTCCACTTT. This gives the protein CASSYFKGSYNSPLHF.

This clonotype has a count of ten or more. The gene calls are TRBV5-1 and TRBJ2-3, with D hard to call. Looked up from germline, CDR1 is SGHRS and CDR2 is YFSETQ. Trimming cost V 0 bases and J 0 bases, with 8 bases left between them. This CDR3 is built from 15 residues. CDR3 in DNA: TGCGCCAGCAGCTTGGTTCCGGGTAGCACAGATACGCAGTATTTT. Protein sequence: CASSLVPGSTDTQYF. The entire variable domain, with the rest obtained from reference TRBV5-1 and TRBJ2-3, is as follows: KAGVTQTPRYLIKTRGQQVTLSCSPISGHRSVSWYQQTPGQGLQFLFEYFSETQRNKGNFPGRFSGRQFSNSRSEMNVSTLELGDSALYLCASSLVPGSTDTQYFGPGTRLTVL.

The J gene is TRBJ2-3, the V gene TRBV5-1, with TRBD1 identical over 11 bases. The germline V gene has CDR1 SGHRS and CDR2 YFSETQ. This CDR3 has 16 residues. J gave up 7 bases and V 4 bases, and 11 bases lay outside the gene matches. Written as DNA, the CDR3 is TGCGCCAGCAGCCCGGGTCAGGGACAGGGGGGGAATACGCAGTATTTT. Translation: CASSPGQGQGGNTQYF.

This clonotype occurred many times. The chain couples TRBV5-4 to TRBJ1-1; D uncertain. V was clipped by 1 base and J by 2 bases, with 12 bases between them. Germline values: CDR1 SGHNT, CDR2 YYREEE (reference sequence). This CDR3 contains 15 residues. The CDR3 reads CASSLRASPNTEAFF. In DNA form, the CDR3 reads TGTGCCAGCAGCTTGAGGGCCTCGCCAAACACTGAAGCTTTCTTT.

Many counts were recorded for this clonotype. This rearrangement joins TRBV7-2 to TRBJ2-3; unclear D gene. Germline loops: CDR1 SGHTA, CDR2 FQGNSA. CDR3 length: 13 residues. V lost 3 bases and J lost 6, with 10 bases in between. CDR3 in DNA: TGTGCCAGCAGCTTCGGCTACGGGGATACGCAGTATTTT. Translation gives CASSFGYGDTQYF.

There are a few counts of this clonotype. The CDR3 region is CASRGAGGLDTQYF. DNA for the CDR3: TGTGCCAGCAGGGGAGCGGGAGGGCTGGATACGCAGTATTTT. The rearrangement uses TRBV6-1 and TRBJ2-3; TRBD2 matches at 10 bases. This CDR3 has 14 amino acids. V gave up 6 bases and J gave up 6 bases; unmatched junction bases: 6. CDR1 MNHNS and CDR2 SASEGT come from the germline V gene.

The chain has TRBV20-1 and TRBJ2-1, with unresolved D. This CDR3 has 15 amino acids. The V and J ends lost 6 bases and 6 bases respectively, with 21 bases between them. Germline lookup yields CDR1 DFQATT and CDR2 SNEGSKA (reference sequence). The CDR3 sequence is CSAPPNTPQINEQFF. Here the CDR3 DNA reads TGCAGTGCACCGCCCAACACCCCCCAGATCAATGAGCAGTTCTTC.

This clonotype has ten or more counts. The CDR3 nucleotides read TGTGCCAGCAGCTTGTCAGGAACCCCTGGCTACACCTTC. Its translation: CASSLSGTPGYTF. V usage is TRBV7-2 and J usage is TRBJ1-2; D is unresolved. Germline CDR1 SGHTA, CDR2 FQGNSA. Trimming took 3 bases from V and 7 from J, leaving 12 bases between them. CDR3 length equals 13 residues. The complete variable domain, with remaining parts taken from reference TRBV7-2 and TRBJ1-2, reads GAGVSQSPSNKVTEKGKDVELRCDPISGHTALYWYRQSLGQGLEFLIYFQGNSAPDKSGLPSDRFSAERTGGSVSTLTIQRTQQEDSAVYLCASSLSGTPGYTFGSGTRLTVV.

This clonotype occurred a few times. This chain links TRBV7-6 with TRBJ2-2, with a tentative D call TRBD2 (5 bases). The CDR3 length is 15 residues. V shed 2 bases and J shed 6 bases, with 13 bases lying between them. Germline CDR1 SGHVS, CDR2 FNYEAQ. Written as DNA, the CDR3 is TGTGCCAGCAGCTTAAATGCGGGCTTCGCCGGGGAGCTGTTTTTT. Its protein is CASSLNAGFAGELFF.

This clonotype was observed at least ten times. This sequence joins TRBV4-1 and TRBJ2-3, with D possibly matching TRBD2 (6 bases). This CDR3 region has 16 residues. From germline, CDR1 is MGHRA and CDR2 YSYEKL. Trimming took 3 bases from V and 1 from J, leaving 14 bases between them. For the CDR3, the DNA is TGCGCCAGCAGCCACGACATGGGACTTCGCACAGATACGCAGTATTTT. This encodes CASSHDMGLRTDTQYF.

This clonotype was observed a handful of times. The chain employs TRBV25-1 and TRBJ1-6, with a possible D match to TRBD1 (5 bases). Trimming removed 6 bases from V and 7 bases from J, with 13 bases in between. The germline gives CDR1 MGHDK, CDR2 SYGVNS. The CDR3 has 14 residues. CDR3 residues: CASSGIGTNSPLHF. In DNA form, the CDR3 reads TGTGCCAGCAGCGGAATCGGGACGAATTCACCCCTCCACTTT.

V and J are TRBV12-3 or TRBV12-4 and TRBJ2-1; TRBD1 matches 9 bases. The junction had 5 bases not matched to a gene; V was cut back by 5 bases and J by 9 bases. The CDR3 covers 13 residues. The CDR3 region is CASSPDRGFEQFF. CDR3 bases: TGTGCCAGCAGTCCGGACAGGGGTTTTGAGCAGTTCTTC.

This clonotype was detected only a few times. In DNA form, the CDR3 reads TGTGCCAGCAGCTTAAGGGCGGACAGGGGGTATGGCTACACCTTC. This sequence encodes CASSLRADRGYGYTF. V is TRBV7-3 and J is TRBJ1-2, with TRBD1 matching over 10 bases. The germline V gene encodes CDR1 SGHTA and CDR2 FQGTGA. Germline trimming cut 1 base from V and 5 bases from J; bases unmatched to any gene: 4. This CDR3 spans 15 amino acids.

This clonotype was seen a few times. The rearrangement joins TRBV20-1 to TRBJ1-4; maybe TRBD1 (5 bases). Germline V lookup: CDR1 DFQATT, CDR2 SNEGSKA (reference sequence). The CDR3 has 15 residues. V shed 3 bases and J shed 0 bases, with 11 bases lying between them. CDR3 DNA: TGCAGTGCTAGCAGGGCAGCCGCAACTAATGAAAAACTGTTTTTT. Protein product: CSASRAAATNEKLFF.